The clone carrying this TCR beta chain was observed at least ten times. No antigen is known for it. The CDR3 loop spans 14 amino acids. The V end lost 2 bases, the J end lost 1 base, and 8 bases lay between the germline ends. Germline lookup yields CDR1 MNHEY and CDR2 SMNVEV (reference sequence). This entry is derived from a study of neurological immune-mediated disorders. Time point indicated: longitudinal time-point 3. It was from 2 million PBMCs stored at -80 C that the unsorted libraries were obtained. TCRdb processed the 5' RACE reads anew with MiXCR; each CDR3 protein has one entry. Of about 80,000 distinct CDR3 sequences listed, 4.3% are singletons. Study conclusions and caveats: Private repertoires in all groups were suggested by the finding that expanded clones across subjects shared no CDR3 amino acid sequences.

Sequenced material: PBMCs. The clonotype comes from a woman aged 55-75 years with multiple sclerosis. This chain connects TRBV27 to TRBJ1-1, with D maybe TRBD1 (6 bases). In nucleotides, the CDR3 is TGTGCCAGCAGTTTAAACAGGGCGAACACTGAAGCTTTCTTT. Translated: CASSLNRANTEAFF.